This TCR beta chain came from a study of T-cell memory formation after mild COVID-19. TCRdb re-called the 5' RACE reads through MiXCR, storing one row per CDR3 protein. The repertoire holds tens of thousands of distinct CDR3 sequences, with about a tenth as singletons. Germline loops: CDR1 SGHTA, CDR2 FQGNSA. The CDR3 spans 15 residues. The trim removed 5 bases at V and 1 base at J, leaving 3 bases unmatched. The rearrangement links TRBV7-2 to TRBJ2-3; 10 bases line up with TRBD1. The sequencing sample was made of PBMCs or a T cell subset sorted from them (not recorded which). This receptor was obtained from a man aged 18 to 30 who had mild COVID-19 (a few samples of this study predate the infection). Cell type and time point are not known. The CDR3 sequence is CASSRGQGGTDTQYF. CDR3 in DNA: TGTGCCAGCAGCCGCGGACAGGGGGGCACAGATACGCAGTATTTT.